The entry below describes one T cell receptor beta chain. No cognate antigen has been identified for it. Base qualities are not provided; no much larger clone lies one nucleotide away. These data belong to a study of T-cell reconstitution after alpha-beta-depleted transplantation in children (dated by TCRdb to the mid-2010s). Regarding the complete study: Using TCR repertoire profiling, the study followed T-cell immune reconstitution in a quantitative way in children after TCRalphabeta/CD19-depleted allogeneic hematopoietic cell transplantation.

What the work shows at the level of the full study, not this receptor alone: Over subsequent months, a decline in hyperexpanded clone frequencies was noted, and after one year, T-cell counts and TCRbeta diversity were mostly ascribed to newly produced T cells. In some patients, the high TCRbeta diversity seen at day 60 was put down to recipient T cells and intrathymic progenitors that had survived conditioning. The apparently early alphabetaT-cell count recovery about two months after transplant was reportedly dependent on only several hundred rapidly expanded clones derived from non-depleted graft cells.

Library preparation was by PCR. The sequencing machine was an Illumina HiSeq 2500. To normalize quantification of the TCRbeta repertoire, the TCR libraries were built with molecular barcoding that relied on unique molecular identifiers. TCRdb reran the public reads through fastp at Q25 and MiXCR, keeping productive beta chains. For every CDR3 protein sequence, its rows merge into one entry that carries the most common genes and DNA. This sample has 450,000 to 700,000 distinct CDR3 sequences in its table, and roughly a quarter of those were observed once. The ten largest clonotypes hold around 36% of the sample. Sample treatment or condition, as interpreted from the label and publication: allogeneic hematopoietic cell transplantation with graft depleted of TCRalphabeta T cells and CD19 B cells. The transplant recipients were children given TCRalphabeta/CD19-depleted allogeneic hematopoietic cell grafts.

The germline V gene (reference sequence) supplies CDR1 MNHEY and CDR2 SMNVEV. V loses 6 bases of germline sequence and J loses 1 base, and the interval between the two ends is 12 bases. There are 14 amino acids in the CDR3, from cysteine to phenylalanine inclusive. Only the CDR3 portion is preserved as DNA: 42 bases, with reading frame beginning at the first base. The TCR sequence derives from a boy under three years old with Wiskott-Aldrich syndrome, due to receive a stem cell transplant. Sequences were derived from PBMCs, sampled before TCRalphabeta/CD19-depleted stem cell transplant. The sequence links TRBV27 to TRBJ1-1, with the D gene too uncertain to name. This receptor has the CDR3 CASRTWTGNTEAFF. In nucleotides, the sequence is TGTGCCAGCAGAACATGGACGGGGAACACTGAAGCTTTCTTT.